This TCR beta chain originates from a study of shared clonotypes between healthy human individuals. The CDR3 sequence is 18 residues long. This clone was seen a few times. The antigen is not known. Adults of Caucasian background living in Nashville, Tennessee made up all donors. Researchers partitioned CD4+ cells into CD45RA+ naive and CD45RA-negative memory subsets. Some 28,000 T cell genomes (roughly 0.2 ug DNA) went into each sorted-subset replicate. TCRdb's table, derived via immunoSEQ multiplex PCR, lists solely in-frame clones and lacks some. This table holds approximately 2.5 million clones, more than 85% found once. Findings and caveats of the study: Shared across several donors were 4% to 5% of the naive CD4 clonotypes.

Sequences were obtained from naive CD4+ T cells from PBMCs. Subset meaning: CD45RA+ positively selected. The rearrangement links TRBV21-1 to TRBJ1-2. TRBV21-1 represents a pseudogene. This receptor was obtained from a man aged 18 to 30 in good health. Some clones in this sample may be carry-over from other donors' samples. DNA for the CDR3: TGTGCCAGCAGCAAATGTCCAGCACCACACCACTCTAACTATGGCTACACCTTC. It yields the protein CASSKCPAPHHSNYGYTF.